This entry lists 3 T cell receptor beta chains sequenced from one sample in a study of OX40 agonist ivuxolimab in advanced cancers. The data were produced by immunoSEQ multiplex PCR, yet TCRdb's version contains in-frame clones alone and is incomplete. The table has approximately 86,000 clones, 92% seen once; the top ten hold around 1.1%. The input for sequencing was CD4+ or CD8+ T cells sorted from blood, taken in a trial of the OX40 agonist ivuxolimab. All receptors derive from an adult with an advanced solid tumor such as melanoma, head and neck, liver or kidney cancer.

This chain uses TRBV23-1 with TRBJ1-1; the match to TRBD1 covers 7 bases. TRBV23-1 is placed among ORFs of uncertain function. There are 18 residues in the CDR3. With 3 bases clipped from V and 5 bases from J, the junction kept 18 bases outside the gene matches. Written as DNA, the CDR3 is TGCGCCAGCAGTCAGTCCCGCCGGACCGACAGGGTATTGACTGAAGCTTTCTTT. Its protein is CASSQSRRTDRVLTEAFF.

This chain joins TRBV2 and TRBJ2-5; D call uncertain. Per germline, CDR1 SNHLY and CDR2 FYNNEI. The CDR3 covers 13 residues. V lost 1 base and J lost 3, with 6 bases in between. The CDR3 sequence is CASSEETKETQYF. The CDR3 DNA sequence: TGTGCCAGCAGTGAAGAGACAAAAGAGACCCAGTACTTC.

The chain recombines TRBV6-1 with TRBJ2-5; D perhaps matches TRBD2 (5 bases). CDR3 length: 14 amino acids. V lost 11 bases, J lost 2 bases, and 18 bases lay in between. From germline, CDR1 is MNHNS and CDR2 SASEGT. The DNA for the CDR3 is TGTGCCGGAGCACGCAGCGGCCAACAAGAGACCCAGTACTTC. Translated: CAGARSGQQETQYF.